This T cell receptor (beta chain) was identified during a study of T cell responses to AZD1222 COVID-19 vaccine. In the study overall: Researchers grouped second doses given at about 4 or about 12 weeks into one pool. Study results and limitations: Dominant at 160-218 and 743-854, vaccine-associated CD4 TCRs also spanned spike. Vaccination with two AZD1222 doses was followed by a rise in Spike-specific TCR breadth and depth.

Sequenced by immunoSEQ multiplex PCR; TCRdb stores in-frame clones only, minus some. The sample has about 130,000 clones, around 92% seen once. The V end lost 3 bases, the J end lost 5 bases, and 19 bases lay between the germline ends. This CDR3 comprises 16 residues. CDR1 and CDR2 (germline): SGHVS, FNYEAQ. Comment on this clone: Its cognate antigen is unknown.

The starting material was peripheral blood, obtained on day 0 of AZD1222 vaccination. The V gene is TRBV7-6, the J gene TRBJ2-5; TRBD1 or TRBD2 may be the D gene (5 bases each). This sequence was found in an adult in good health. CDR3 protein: CASSFNVEEWGETQYF. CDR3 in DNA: TGTGCCAGCAGCTTCAATGTCGAGGAGTGGGGGGAGACCCAGTACTTC. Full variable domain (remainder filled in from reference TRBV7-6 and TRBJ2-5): GAGVSQSPRYKVTKRGQDVALRCDPISGHVSLYWYRQALGQGPEFLTYFNYEAQQDKSGLPNDRFSAERPEGSISTLTIQRTEQRDSAMYRCASSFNVEEWGETQYFGPGTRLLVL.